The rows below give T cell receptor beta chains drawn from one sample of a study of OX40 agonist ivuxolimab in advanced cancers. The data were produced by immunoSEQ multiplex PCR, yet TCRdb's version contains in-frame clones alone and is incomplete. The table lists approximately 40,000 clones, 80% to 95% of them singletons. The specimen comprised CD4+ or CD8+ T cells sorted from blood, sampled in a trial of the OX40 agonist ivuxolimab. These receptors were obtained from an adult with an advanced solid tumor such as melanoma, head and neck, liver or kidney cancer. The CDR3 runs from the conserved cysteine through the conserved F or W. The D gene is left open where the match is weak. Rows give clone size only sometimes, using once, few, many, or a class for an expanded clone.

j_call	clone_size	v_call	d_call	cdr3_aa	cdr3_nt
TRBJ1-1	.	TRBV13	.	CASSYRMNTEAFF	TGTGCCAGCAGTTATCGCATGAACACTGAAGCTTTCTTT
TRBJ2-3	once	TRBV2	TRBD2	CASRLAGSTDTQYF	TGTGCCAGCAGGCTAGCGGGTAGCACAGATACGCAGTATTTT
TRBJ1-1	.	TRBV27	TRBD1	CASRAGQVNTEAFF	TGTGCCAGCAGAGCGGGACAGGTTAACACTGAAGCTTTCTTT
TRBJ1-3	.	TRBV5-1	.	CASSLDLGNTIYF	TGCGCCAGCAGCTTGGATTTAGGAAACACCATATATTTT
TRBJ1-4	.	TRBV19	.	CASRNDLERGAQEKLFF	TGTGCCAGTAGAAATGACCTCGAGAGGGGGGCGCAGGAAAAACTGTTTTTT
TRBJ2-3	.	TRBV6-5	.	CASHGGDSRTAQYF	TGTGCCAGCCACGGCGGGGATTCGCGAACTGCGCAGTATTTT
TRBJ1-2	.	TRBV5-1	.	CASSFTGNGYTF	TGCGCCAGCAGCTTTACAGGGAACGGCTACACCTTC
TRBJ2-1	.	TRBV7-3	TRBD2	CASSTSGSNEQFF	TGTGCCAGCTCGACTAGCGGGAGTAATGAGCAGTTCTTC
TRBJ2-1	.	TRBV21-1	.	CASSIAGGPKDEQFF	TGTGCCAGCAGCATAGCGGGAGGGCCGAAAGATGAGCAGTTCTTC
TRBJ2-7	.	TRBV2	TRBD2	CASSVTSGSGNEQYF	TGTGCCAGCAGTGTGACTAGCGGGAGCGGCAACGAGCAGTACTTC
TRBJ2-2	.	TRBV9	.	CASSVDGRGTTGELFF	TGTGCCAGCAGCGTAGACGGGCGGGGTACCACCGGGGAGCTGTTTTTT
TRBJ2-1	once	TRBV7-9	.	CASSIGLANEQFF	TGTGCCAGCAGCATCGGACTGGCGAATGAGCAGTTCTTC
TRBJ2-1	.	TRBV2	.	CASRPKPGPPLEQFF	TGTGCCAGCAGGCCCAAACCGGGACCCCCCCTTGAGCAGTTCTTC
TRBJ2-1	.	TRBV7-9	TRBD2	CASSLLGTSSYNEQFF	TGTGCCAGCAGCTTATTGGGGACTAGCTCCTACAATGAGCAGTTCTTC
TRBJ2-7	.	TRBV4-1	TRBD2	CASSQGTGRGVSYEQYF	TGCGCCAGCAGCCAAGGAACCGGGAGGGGAGTCTCCTACGAGCAGTACTTC
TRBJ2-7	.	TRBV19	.	CASSYRDWETYEQYF	TGTGCCAGTAGTTACCGGGACTGGGAAACCTACGAGCAGTACTTC
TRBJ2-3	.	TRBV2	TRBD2	CASTVREGADTQYF	TGTGCCAGCACCGTTAGGGAGGGAGCAGATACGCAGTATTTT
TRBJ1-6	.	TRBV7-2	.	CASSTQGPGSPLHF	TGTGCCAGCAGCACTCAGGGCCCAGGTTCACCCCTCCACTTT
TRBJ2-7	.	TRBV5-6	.	CASSLGQSYEQYF	TGTGCCAGCAGCCTCGGACAGTCCTACGAGCAGTACTTC
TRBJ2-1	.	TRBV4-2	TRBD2	CASSQASGTFVEQFF	TGTGCCAGCAGCCAAGCTAGCGGGACTTTCGTTGAGCAGTTCTTC
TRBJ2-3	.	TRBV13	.	CASSLGGQPGDTQYF	TGTGCCAGCAGCTTAGGGGGTCAACCGGGAGATACGCAGTATTTT
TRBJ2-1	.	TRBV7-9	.	CASSTWDSSHEQFF	TGTGCCAGCAGCACCTGGGACTCCAGCCATGAGCAGTTCTTC
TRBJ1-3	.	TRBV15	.	CATSRDRAARVNTIYF	TGTGCCACCAGCAGAGATAGGGCGGCTCGTGTAAACACCATATATTTT
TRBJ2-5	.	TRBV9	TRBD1	CASSREGATQETQYF	TGTGCCAGCAGCCGAGAGGGGGCAACCCAAGAGACCCAGTACTTC
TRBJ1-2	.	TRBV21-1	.	CASSNLQKPINYGYTF	TGTGCCAGCAGCAATCTGCAGAAGCCCATAAACTATGGCTACACCTTC
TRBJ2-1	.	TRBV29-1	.	CSVRGPLGYSYNEQFF	TGCAGCGTTAGGGGCCCTCTCGGATACTCCTACAATGAGCAGTTCTTC
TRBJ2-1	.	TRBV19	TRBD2	CASSPSGSYRNEQFF	TGTGCCAGTAGCCCTAGCGGGAGTTACAGGAATGAGCAGTTCTTC
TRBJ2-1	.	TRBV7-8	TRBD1	CASLQGMGNEQFF	TGTGCCAGCTTACAGGGGATGGGTAATGAGCAGTTCTTC
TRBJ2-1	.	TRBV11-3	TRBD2	CASSLGTSRHNEQFF	TGTGCCAGCAGCTTGGGGACTAGCAGGCACAATGAGCAGTTCTTC
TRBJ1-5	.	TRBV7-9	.	CASSPQGPHQPQHF	TGTGCCAGCAGCCCCCAGGGGCCACATCAGCCCCAGCATTTT
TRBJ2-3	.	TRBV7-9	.	CASRRRGGEDTQYF	TGTGCCAGCAGAAGGAGGGGTGGTGAGGATACGCAGTATTTT
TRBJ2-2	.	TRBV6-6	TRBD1	CASTGQGVSGELFF	TGTGCCAGCACCGGACAGGGGGTGTCCGGGGAGCTGTTTTTT
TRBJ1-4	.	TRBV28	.	CASSLGGYEGDEKLFF	TGTGCCAGCAGTTTGGGGGGGTACGAGGGCGATGAAAAACTGTTTTTT
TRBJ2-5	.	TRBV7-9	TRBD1	CASSLVGQGETQYF	TGTGCCAGCAGCTTAGTGGGACAGGGAGAGACCCAGTACTTC
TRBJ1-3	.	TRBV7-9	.	CASSLTNRASGNTIYF	TGTGCCAGCAGCTTAACGAACAGGGCCTCTGGAAACACCATATATTTT
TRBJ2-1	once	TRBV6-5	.	CASSRLRGPNEQFF	TGTGCCAGCAGTAGGCTAAGGGGCCCCAATGAGCAGTTCTTC
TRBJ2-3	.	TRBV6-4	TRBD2	CASSEHSGSTDTQYF	TGTGCCAGCAGTGAACATAGCGGGAGCACAGATACGCAGTATTTT
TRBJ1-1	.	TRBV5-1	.	CASSLDPGATEAFF	TGCGCCAGCAGCTTGGATCCGGGCGCGACTGAAGCTTTCTTT
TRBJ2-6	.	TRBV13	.	CASSEQVTGANVLTF	TGTGCCAGCAGCGAACAGGTTACTGGGGCCAACGTCCTGACTTTC
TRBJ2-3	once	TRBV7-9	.	CASSVTGPRTDTQYF	TGTGCCAGCAGCGTAACAGGACCCCGCACAGATACGCAGTATTTT
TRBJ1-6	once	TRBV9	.	CASSVDRENSPLHF	TGTGCCAGCAGCGTAGACCGGGAGAATTCACCCCTCCACTTT
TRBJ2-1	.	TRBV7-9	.	CASSPRLGDNEQFF	TGTGCCAGCAGCCCCCGGCTGGGGGACAATGAGCAGTTCTTC
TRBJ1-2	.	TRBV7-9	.	CASSLGFGYTF	TGTGCCAGCAGCTTGGGGTTTGGCTACACCTTC